What follows are 31 T cell receptor beta chains derived from one specimen sequenced in a study of identical twins (dated by TCRdb to 2016 to 2018). Libraries were made using 5' RACE. Data came from an Illumina HiSeq 2000. The raw public reads went through TCRdb reprocessing: fastp at Q25, MiXCR clone calling, in-frame beta chains kept. CDR3 protein duplicates are merged, each entry listing the most common genes and DNA. The sample table contains roughly 480,000 distinct CDR3 sequences; only one count was recorded for 20% to 25% of them. The ten largest clones capture just under 3% of the sample. These data were likewise used in another study, on T cells expressing NK-cell markers.

Sequencing was carried out using CD4+ T cells sorted from blood. These receptors all stem from a woman in her late teens or twenties in good health.

J is TRBJ2-3 and V is TRBV20-1, with 12 positions matching TRBD2. CDR3 length: 14 amino acids. Trimming at V came to 2 bases and at J to 5 bases, leaving 2 bases not matched to a gene. Germline CDR1 and CDR2: DFQATT and SNEGSKA (reference sequence). The CDR3 sequence: CSARLAGGRDTQYF. CDR3 DNA: TGCAGTGCTAGACTAGCGGGAGGGCGAGATACGCAGTATTTT.

Only a few counts were recorded for this clonotype. The chain joins TRBV20-1 to TRBJ2-5; 7 nucleotides align to TRBD1. The CDR3 sequence is 13 residues long. Trimming took 6 bases from V and 4 from J; bases not matched to a gene: 8. In germline, CDR1 is DFQATT, CDR2 SNEGSKA (reference sequence). Written as DNA, the CDR3 is TGCAGTGCCCCTCGACAGGGCCGAGAGACCCAGTACTTC. Protein sequence: CSAPRQGRETQYF.

The V call is TRBV20-1, the J call TRBJ2-2; 13 bases line up with TRBD2. The CDR3 consists of 17 residues. The V segment lost 6 bases and the J segment 3 bases; nucleotides outside the gene matches: 10. Per the germline V gene, CDR1 is DFQATT and CDR2 is SNEGSKA (reference sequence). As DNA, the CDR3 is TGCAGTGCCCTGAGGACTAGCGGGAGTGGAGACACCGGGGAGCTGTTTTTT. Its protein is CSALRTSGSGDTGELFF.

This clonotype has more than one count but fewer than ten. The CDR3 DNA reads TGTGCCAGCAGCTCAGTACAGCAAGCTGAAAAACTGTTTTTT. Its protein product is CASSSVQQAEKLFF. This sequence joins TRBV5-8 and TRBJ1-4; D is ambiguous. From germline, CDR1 is SGHTS and CDR2 YDEGEE. The ends were cut back, 3 bases at V and 7 bases at J, with 13 bases in the middle. The CDR3 has 14 amino acids. The full variable domain, completed using reference TRBV5-8 and TRBJ1-4, is EAGVTQSPTHLIKTRGQQATLRCSPISGHTSVYWYQQALGLGLQFLLWYDEGEERNRGNFPPRFSGRQFPNYSSELNVNALELEDSALYLCASSSVQQAEKLFFGSGTQLSVL.

This clonotype has only a few counts. The rearrangement links TRBV7-8 to TRBJ1-3, with D unresolved. Germline CDR1 is SGHVS and CDR2 is FQNEAQ. V dropped 2 bases and J dropped 1 base, with 9 bases sitting between them. This CDR3 region has 15 residues. The chain's CDR3 is CASSLPRLSGNTIYF. The CDR3 nucleotides are TGTGCCAGCAGCTTACCCCGGCTGTCTGGAAACACCATATATTTT.

The chain links TRBV7-9 to TRBJ2-7; the D gene is possibly TRBD1 (5 bases). V lost 1 base and J 9 bases, leaving 7 bases between the germline ends. This CDR3 spans 11 amino acids. Germline V gene data show CDR1 as SEHNR and CDR2 as FQNEAQ (reference sequence). CDR3 residues: CASSLGQGQYF. CDR3 DNA: TGTGCCAGCAGCTTAGGGCAGGGGCAGTACTTC.

This clonotype was seen a handful of times. The chain employs TRBV29-1 and TRBJ2-5; D might be TRBD1 or TRBD2, each matching 5 bases. CDR1 and CDR2 (germline): SQVTM, ANQGSEA. There are 12 residues in the CDR3. Trimming pared 4 bases from V and 2 bases from J, leaving 8 bases between. CDR3 DNA: TGCAGCGTTGTGAGGGGTCAAGAGACCCAGTACTTC. Protein sequence: CSVVRGQETQYF.

The chain uses TRBV7-2 and TRBJ1-1, with D perhaps matching TRBD1 (6 bases). V lost 2 bases and J 0 bases, leaving 10 bases between the germline ends. This CDR3 region has 15 residues. Germline V gene sequence: CDR1 SGHTA, CDR2 FQGNSA. This chain's CDR3 is CASSLTGALNTEAFF. The DNA for the CDR3 is TGTGCCAGCAGCTTAACGGGGGCGTTGAACACTGAAGCTTTCTTT. Drawing the rest from reference TRBV7-2 and TRBJ1-1, the complete variable domain is GAGVSQSPSNKVTEKGKDVELRCDPISGHTALYWYRQSLGQGLEFLIYFQGNSAPDKSGLPSDRFSAERTGGSVSTLTIQRTQQEDSAVYLCASSLTGALNTEAFFGQGTRLTVV.

The CDR3 sequence: CASKGGSYEQYF. CDR3 bases: TGTGCCAGCAAGGGGGGCTCATACGAGCAGTACTTC. This sequence joins TRBV27 and TRBJ2-7, with D possibly being TRBD1 or TRBD2 (6 bases each). The CDR3 is 12 residues long. Germline V gene sequence: CDR1 MNHEY, CDR2 SMNVEV (reference sequence). V was shortened by 7 bases and J by 4 bases, with 11 bases between the two germline ends.

Many counts were recorded for this clonotype. The chain has TRBV2 and TRBJ1-6; D uncertain. Germline lookup yields CDR1 SNHLY and CDR2 FYNNEI. With 6 bases removed from V and 8 bases from J, the gap between germline ends came to 14 bases. The CDR3 loop spans 14 amino acids. The CDR3 reads CASSPGGKDSPLHF. The DNA of the CDR3 is TGTGCCAGCAGCCCTGGAGGCAAGGATTCACCCCTCCACTTT.

The rearrangement links TRBV10-3 to TRBJ2-1; D gene uncertain. Germline values: CDR1 ENHRY, CDR2 SYGVKD. This CDR3 contains 15 residues. V was trimmed by 6 bases and J by 1 base, leaving 13 bases between them. The chain's CDR3 is CAISLLLNSYNEQFF. The CDR3 nucleotides are TGTGCCATCAGCCTACTATTAAATTCCTACAATGAGCAGTTCTTC.

The gene calls are TRBV10-3 and TRBJ1-4; D is uncertain. V lost 3 bases, J lost 8 bases, and 13 bases lay in between. The CDR3 is 14 amino acids. Germline values: CDR1 ENHRY, CDR2 SYGVKD. The CDR3 nucleotides are TGTGCCATCAGTGATGCGGGGATTGACGAAAAACTGTTTTTT. Protein: CAISDAGIDEKLFF.

V gene TRBV5-1 combines with J gene TRBJ2-2; a weak D match, TRBD2 (6 bases). The germline gives CDR1 SGHRS, CDR2 YFSETQ. V was shortened by 4 bases and J by 5 bases, with 18 bases between the two germline ends. This CDR3 spans 16 amino acids. The CDR3 spells CASSPVGGRATGELFF. In DNA, the CDR3 is TGCGCCAGCAGCCCGGTCGGGGGAAGGGCAACCGGGGAGCTGTTTTTT. Full variable domain (remainder filled in from reference TRBV5-1 and TRBJ2-2): KAGVTQTPRYLIKTRGQQVTLSCSPISGHRSVSWYQQTPGQGLQFLFEYFSETQRNKGNFPGRFSGRQFSNSRSEMNVSTLELGDSALYLCASSPVGGRATGELFFGEGSRLTVL.

Ten or more counts support this clonotype. The rearrangement links TRBV19 to TRBJ2-3; D unclear. CDR3 length: 15 residues. The V gene lost 1 base and the J gene lost 1 base, with 9 bases spanning the gap. Germline V lookup: CDR1 LNHDA, CDR2 SQIVND (reference sequence). CDR3 loop: CASSIGGTRTDTQYF. In DNA, the CDR3 is TGTGCCAGTAGTATAGGTGGAACCCGCACAGATACGCAGTATTTT.

Only a few counts were recorded for this clonotype. The chain has TRBV6-2 or TRBV6-3 and TRBJ2-6, with a tentative D call TRBD2 (6 bases). The CDR3 consists of 16 residues. V lost 7 bases and J lost 0, with 13 bases in between. CDR1 and CDR2 from the germline V gene are MNHEY and SVGEGT. As DNA, the CDR3 is TGTGCCAGCACCCCGGGACTGCTCTCTGGGGCCAACGTCCTGACTTTC. Amino acid sequence: CASTPGLLSGANVLTF.

This clonotype was seen a few times. This chain uses TRBV20-1 with TRBJ2-2, with TRBD1 identical over 7 bases. The germline V gene encodes CDR1 DFQATT and CDR2 SNEGSKA (reference sequence). V trimming: 6 bases; J trimming: 4 bases; junction bases outside the gene matches: 5. The CDR3 totals 13 residues. The CDR3 sequence: CSAGRDSTGELFF. CDR3 nucleotide sequence: TGCAGTGCAGGCCGGGACAGCACCGGGGAGCTGTTTTTT.

The chain carries TRBV18 and TRBJ2-3; D is unresolved. The CDR3 consists of 13 residues. CDR1 is KGHSH, CDR2 LQKENI, per germline. Deletions cut 1 base from V and 1 base from J, with 3 bases between. CDR3 protein: CASSPQRTDTQYF. DNA for the CDR3: TGTGCCAGCTCACCACAGCGCACAGATACGCAGTATTTT.

This clonotype was detected a few times. This rearrangement joins TRBV6-6 to TRBJ1-2, with D perhaps TRBD1 (5 bases). Germline CDR1 and CDR2: MNHNY and SVGAGI (reference sequence). Deletions cut 7 bases from V and 3 bases from J, with 12 bases between. This CDR3 comprises 13 residues. CDR3 nucleotides: TGTGCCAGCACTCAGGGACCTTACTATGGCTACACCTTC. It translates to CASTQGPYYGYTF.

The rearrangement links TRBV18 to TRBJ2-5; D may be TRBD1 (6 bases). V dropped 4 bases and J dropped 1 base, with 7 bases sitting between them. The CDR3 runs 13 residues. CDR1 is KGHSH, CDR2 LQKENI, per germline. The CDR3 DNA sequence: TGTGCCAGCTCACAGGACAGCCAAGAGACCCAGTACTTC. Its protein is CASSQDSQETQYF.

This clonotype was detected a few times. The J gene is TRBJ2-1, the V gene TRBV6-1; TRBD2 agrees at 13 bases. This CDR3 has 17 amino acids. V shed 4 bases and J 1 base; nucleotides not matched to a gene: 4. Germline values: CDR1 MNHNS, CDR2 SASEGT. The CDR3 region is CASSGTSGGNSYNEQFF. CDR3 sequence (DNA): TGTGCCAGCAGTGGGACTAGCGGGGGTAATTCCTACAATGAGCAGTTCTTC.

V is TRBV28 and J is TRBJ2-1; TRBD2 agrees at 9 bases. The germline gives CDR1 MDHEN, CDR2 SYDVKM. CDR3 size: 14 residues. Trimming took 6 bases from V and 10 from J; bases not matched to a gene: 10. The CDR3 loop reads CASRPGGGAGEQFF. The CDR3 DNA sequence: TGTGCCAGCAGGCCCGGCGGGGGGGCGGGGGAGCAGTTCTTC.

The chain employs TRBV20-1 and TRBJ2-1, with 9 bases that match TRBD2. The ends lost 2 bases at V and 9 bases at J; junction bases unmatched: 5. The CDR3 length is 13 residues. Germline V gene data show CDR1 as DFQATT and CDR2 as SNEGSKA (reference sequence). This chain's CDR3 is CSARRLAGSEQFF. CDR3 DNA sequence: TGCAGTGCTAGACGTCTAGCGGGAAGTGAGCAGTTCTTC.

This chain uses TRBV2 with TRBJ2-5; the match to TRBD2 covers 15 bases. Trimming removed 4 bases from V and 3 bases from J; junction bases left unmatched: 9. This CDR3 has 18 amino acids. Germline V gene sequence: CDR1 SNHLY, CDR2 FYNNEI. This CDR3 is CASSGWTSGRAWEETQYF. The CDR3 DNA follows: TGTGCCAGCAGTGGATGGACTAGCGGGAGGGCCTGGGAAGAGACCCAGTACTTC.

This clonotype was observed a single time. V and J are TRBV28 and TRBJ2-3; 9 bases fit TRBD2. In germline, CDR1 is MDHEN, CDR2 SYDVKM. Germline trimming cut 5 bases from V and 6 bases from J; bases unmatched to any gene: 15. The CDR3 sequence is 17 residues long. As DNA, the CDR3 is TGTGCCAGCAGTCCTGCCCAAAGTAGCGGGAGATGGGATACGCAGTATTTT. Its translation: CASSPAQSSGRWDTQYF.

This chain links TRBV7-9 with TRBJ2-7, with 10 positions matching TRBD2. Per the germline V gene, CDR1 is SEHNR and CDR2 is FQNEAQ (reference sequence). The CDR3 covers 15 residues. Germline trimming cut 6 bases from V and 4 bases from J; bases unmatched to any gene: 9. The CDR3 spells CASRPPGLATYEQYF. In nucleotides, the CDR3 is TGTGCCAGCAGGCCTCCGGGACTAGCGACATACGAGCAGTACTTC.

A few counts support this clonotype. The chain links TRBV2 to TRBJ2-2; 11 bases are shared with TRBD1. The trim removed 6 bases at V and 4 bases at J, leaving 4 bases unmatched. The CDR3 loop spans 15 amino acids. Germline CDR1 and CDR2: SNHLY and FYNNEI. DNA for the CDR3: TGTGCCAGCAGAGGACAGGGGGCGGGCACCGGGGAGCTGTTTTTT. This encodes CASRGQGAGTGELFF.

The chain carries TRBV18 and TRBJ2-1; D call uncertain. Germline-derived CDR1 and CDR2 are KGHSH and LQKENI. The CDR3 consists of 15 residues. The germline V and J ends were trimmed by 6 bases and 6 bases, with 18 bases remaining between them. The CDR3 reads CASSYELRRFNEQFF. For the CDR3, the DNA is TGTGCCAGCTCCTATGAATTACGCCGATTCAATGAGCAGTTCTTC.

This clonotype was counted at least ten times. The genes are TRBV29-1 and TRBJ2-3, with D perhaps given as TRBD1 or TRBD2 (6 bases each). In germline, CDR1 is SQVTM, CDR2 ANQGSEA. V dropped 4 bases and J dropped 5 bases, with 13 bases sitting between them. The CDR3 spans 13 residues. CDR3 protein: CSVGRGTGDTQYF. As DNA, the CDR3 is TGCAGCGTTGGGAGGGGGACGGGAGATACGCAGTATTTT.

The chain couples TRBV2 to TRBJ2-1, with D uncertain. This CDR3 spans 14 amino acids. Trimming cost V 3 bases and J 6 bases, with 12 bases left between them. The germline CDR1 and CDR2 sequences are SNHLY and FYNNEI. The CDR3 bases are TGTGCCAGCAGTGAGTTAGTGAAGGGCAATGAGCAGTTCTTC. It specifies CASSELVKGNEQFF.

V usage is TRBV5-6 and J usage is TRBJ2-1, with a possible D match to TRBD1 (6 bases). V was clipped by 2 bases and J by 10 bases, with 16 bases between them. CDR1 and CDR2 (germline): SGHDT, YYEEEE. The CDR3 totals 14 residues. CDR3 sequence: CASSFGQGWREQFF. CDR3 bases: TGTGCCAGCAGCTTTGGGCAGGGGTGGAGAGAGCAGTTCTTC.

The genes are TRBV5-1 and TRBJ2-1; TRBD2 aligns across 8 bases. Germline V gene sequence: CDR1 SGHRS, CDR2 YFSETQ. CDR3 size: 14 residues. Trimming cost V 4 bases and J 16 bases; bases outside gene matches: 16. The DNA of the CDR3 is TGCGCCAGCAGCGAACCCAATAGCGGGGAGAGCATCTTCTTC. Encoded protein: CASSEPNSGESIFF.